Below are 20 T cell receptor beta chains sequenced from a single sample in a study of T cell repertoires in cytomegalovirus infection. TCRdb fed the reads into MiXCR, producing one record per CDR3 protein. The data contain around 140,000 distinct CDR3 sequences, over 25% of them singletons. The antigens these receptors bind are not known. This specimen consisted of CD8+ T cells from cultured PBMCs, obtained from culture after CMV antigen stimulation. The receptors were gathered from a human donor in good health (CMV status not recorded). Some clones in this sample may be carry-over from other donors' samples.

The sample holds a few counts of this clonotype. The chain combines TRBV27 with TRBJ1-6; D is possibly TRBD1 (5 bases). V was trimmed by 2 bases and J by 7 bases, leaving 9 bases between them. The V gene's germline CDR1 is MNHEY and CDR2 SMNVEV (reference sequence). The CDR3 contains 14 residues. The CDR3 nucleotides read TGTGCCAGCAGTTTAGGGGGGATCAATTCACCCCTCCACTTT. Translating gives CASSLGGINSPLHF.

As regards this clonotype: At one boundary the junction diverges from the germline segment, which might be a read error. The V call is TRBV27, the J call TRBJ2-1, with 11 bases matching TRBD2. The CDR3 runs to 16 residues. Germline CDR1 is MNHEY and CDR2 is SMNVEV (reference sequence). The CDR3 protein is CDSRNAGTSGYNEQFF. CDR3 DNA sequence: TGTGACAGCAGGAACGCCGGGACTAGCGGTTACAATGAGCAGTTCTTC.

This clonotype has only a few counts. The J gene is TRBJ1-3, the V gene TRBV27; 7 bases agree with TRBD1. V dropped 5 bases and J dropped 0; count of bases not matched to a gene: 4. The CDR3 runs 15 residues. In germline, CDR1 is MNHEY, CDR2 SMNVEV (reference sequence). This CDR3 reads CASSADRNSGNTIYF. In DNA form, the CDR3 reads TGTGCCAGCAGTGCGGACAGGAACTCTGGAAACACCATATATTTT.

The chain employs TRBV7-6 and TRBJ2-2, with D tentatively TRBD2 (5 bases). V was cut by 4 bases and J by 5 bases, with 11 bases left in between. This CDR3 has 14 residues. Germline V gene lookup returns CDR1 SGHVS and CDR2 FNYEAQ. The CDR3 region has the DNA TGTGCCAGCAGCTCCGGACTTAAGACCGGGGAGCTGTTTTTT. Residues: CASSSGLKTGELFF.

J is TRBJ2-2 and V is TRBV3-1, with D possibly TRBD2 on 6 matching bases. Trimming pared 3 bases from V and 4 bases from J, leaving 15 bases between. The CDR3 spans 16 residues. Germline CDR1 is LGHDT and CDR2 is YNNKEL (reference sequence). CDR3 coding DNA: TGTGCCAGCAGCCAGCGTTCGGGACTTGCCACCGGGGAGCTGTTTTTT. Its translation is CASSQRSGLATGELFF.

This chain connects TRBV7-9 to TRBJ2-7, with D tentatively TRBD2 (5 bases). Trimming stripped 1 base from V and 6 bases from J, with 7 bases between. This CDR3 spans 12 amino acids. The germline V gene encodes CDR1 SEHNR and CDR2 FQNEAQ (reference sequence). CDR3 bases: TGTGCCAGCAGCTTAGGAGGGTCCGAGCAGTACTTC. Protein sequence: CASSLGGSEQYF.

A few counts support this clonotype. This sequence joins TRBV6-1 and TRBJ2-7; a weak D match, TRBD2 (6 bases). Per the germline V gene, CDR1 is MNHNS and CDR2 is SASEGT. Trimming cost V 2 bases and J 3 bases, with 11 bases left between them. This CDR3 contains 14 residues. The DNA of the CDR3 is TGTGCCAGCAGTGAATGGGGGGATCTCTACGAGCAGTACTTC. Amino acids: CASSEWGDLYEQYF.

V gene TRBV20-1 combines with J gene TRBJ2-3; 12 nucleotides match TRBD2. The V segment lost 2 bases and the J segment 1 base; nucleotides outside the gene matches: 10. This CDR3 contains 18 residues. From germline, CDR1 is DFQATT and CDR2 SNEGSKA (reference sequence). DNA of the CDR3: TGCAGTGCTAGAAACCCTAGCGGGGGGGCCCCGGGCACAGATACGCAGTATTTT. It specifies CSARNPSGGAPGTDTQYF.

This clonotype was observed a few times. The chain combines TRBV5-4 with TRBJ2-2; TRBD2 matches at 14 bases. This CDR3 region has 18 residues. The V and J ends lost 5 bases and 2 bases, in that order; junction bases with no gene match: 8. Germline CDR1 SGHNT, CDR2 YYREEE (reference sequence). DNA of the CDR3: TGTGCCAGCAGACGAATGACTAGCGGGGGGGCCAACACCGGGGAGCTGTTTTTT. Translation gives CASRRMTSGGANTGELFF.

This clonotype appeared many times. This chain links TRBV24-1 with TRBJ2-3; no reliable D call. CDR1 KGHDR and CDR2 SFDVKD come from the germline V gene. V lost 4 bases, J lost 5 bases, and 9 bases lay in between. The CDR3 consists of 13 residues. For the CDR3, the DNA is TGTGCCACCAGTGAGTTATGGGAAGATACGCAGTATTTT. Translating gives CATSELWEDTQYF.

This clonotype was counted only a few times. V usage is TRBV11-2 and J usage is TRBJ2-3; maybe TRBD1 (5 bases). Germline V CDR1 and CDR2: SGHAT, FQNNGV. This CDR3 contains 12 residues. Trimming took off 4 bases at V and 4 bases at J, with 6 bases between the two ends. The CDR3 region is CASSSRADTQYF. The CDR3, as DNA: TGTGCCAGCAGCTCCAGGGCAGATACGCAGTATTTT.

This clonotype was picked up many times. V usage is TRBV19 and J usage is TRBJ1-2, with TRBD1 as a possible D gene (5 bases). Germline values: CDR1 LNHDA, CDR2 SQIVND (reference sequence). There are 14 residues in the CDR3. Trimming pared 5 bases from V and 0 bases from J, leaving 10 bases between. CDR3 loop: CASSFGTANYGYTF. The CDR3 region has the DNA TGTGCCAGTAGTTTCGGGACGGCTAACTATGGCTACACCTTC.

This clonotype was seen a few times. The rearrangement links TRBV12-3 or TRBV12-4 to TRBJ2-1; D unresolved. The V and J ends lost 5 bases and 8 bases respectively, with 10 bases between them. The CDR3 contains 12 residues. CDR3 DNA: TGTGCCAGCAGTGACGGGTTAGATGAGCAGTTCTTC. It specifies CASSDGLDEQFF.

This clonotype was observed a handful of times. The chain links TRBV25-1 to TRBJ2-2; D not certain. The CDR3 runs 13 residues. Deletions cut 8 bases from V and 4 bases from J, with 11 bases between. The germline V gene encodes CDR1 MGHDK and CDR2 SYGVNS. The CDR3 protein is CASVQRGTGELFF. In DNA form, the CDR3 reads TGTGCCAGCGTACAGAGAGGCACCGGGGAGCTGTTTTTT.

The chain joins TRBV5-1 to TRBJ2-3, with unresolved D. The CDR3 length is 14 residues. V was clipped by 4 bases and J by 0 bases, with 9 bases between them. Per the germline V gene, CDR1 is SGHRS and CDR2 is YFSETQ. In nucleotides, the CDR3 is TGCGCCAGCAGCCCCAGGTCTAGCACAGATACGCAGTATTTT. Translated: CASSPRSSTDTQYF.

This clonotype was seen ten or more times. The chain joins TRBV19 to TRBJ2-3; 7 bases are shared with TRBD1. The germline gives CDR1 LNHDA, CDR2 SQIVND (reference sequence). V shed 5 bases, J shed 0 bases, and the junction held 5 bases outside the gene matches. This CDR3 contains 15 residues. CDR3 in DNA: TGTGCCAGTAGTCCAGACAGGGCCAGCACAGATACGCAGTATTTT. Its protein product is CASSPDRASTDTQYF.

In this sample, this clonotype turned up a few times. The V call is TRBV7-9, the J call TRBJ2-1; perhaps TRBD2 as D (7 bases). V shed 5 bases and J shed 7 bases, with 24 bases lying between them. This CDR3 contains 17 residues. The germline V gene has CDR1 SEHNR and CDR2 FQNEAQ (reference sequence). The CDR3 spells CASSPRLLGGAGNEQFF. Written as DNA, the CDR3 is TGTGCCAGCAGCCCACGCCTGTTGGGGGGGGCCGGTAATGAGCAGTTCTTC.

The chain couples TRBV6-1 to TRBJ1-5; D call uncertain. CDR1 is MNHNS, CDR2 SASEGT, per germline. CDR3 length equals 15 residues. V lost 2 bases, J lost 3 bases, and 11 bases lay in between. The CDR3 region is CASSELGSDNQPQHF. CDR3 nucleotides: TGTGCCAGCAGTGAATTGGGGTCGGACAATCAGCCCCAGCATTTT.

The chain is built from TRBV20-1 and TRBJ2-2; 8 nucleotides match TRBD2. The trim removed 5 bases at V and 3 bases at J, leaving 8 bases unmatched. The CDR3 has 15 amino acids. In germline, CDR1 is DFQATT, CDR2 SNEGSKA (reference sequence). The CDR3 DNA reads TGCAGTGCTTTCCTCGGGGGGGGGGACACCGGGGAGCTGTTTTTT. Translated, it gives CSAFLGGGDTGELFF.

This clonotype was seen many times. The gene calls are TRBV28 and TRBJ1-4; D perhaps matches TRBD1 (5 bases). The ends were cut back, 6 bases at V and 0 bases at J, with 11 bases in the middle. This CDR3 is 15 amino acids long. CDR1 MDHEN and CDR2 SYDVKM come from the germline V gene. As DNA, the CDR3 is TGTGCCAGCAGAGCAGGGTTTGCAACTAATGAAAAACTGTTTTTT. Translation: CASRAGFATNEKLFF.